This entry lists 2 T cell receptor beta chains sequenced from one sample in a study of CD4+ T cells in melanoma. The protocol was immunoSEQ multiplex PCR, while the TCRdb copy is restricted to in-frame clones and leaves out a portion. In the table there are more than 110,000 clones, around 90% of which are singletons. The receptor set was obtained from a human donor with melanoma.

The count of this clone is one. The chain combines TRBV27 with TRBJ2-7; D call uncertain. This CDR3 region has 13 residues. With 2 bases removed from V and 6 bases from J, the gap between germline ends came to 11 bases. Germline V gives CDR1 MNHEY, CDR2 SMNVEV (reference sequence). Written as DNA, the CDR3 is TGTGCCAGCAGTTTACGCTCCGGGCTCGAGCAGTACTTC. It yields the protein CASSLRSGLEQYF.

This clone has only one observation. The rearrangement joins TRBV6-1 to TRBJ1-6; weak D call: TRBD1 (5 bases). This CDR3 comprises 16 residues. Trimming took off 0 bases at V and 7 bases at J, with 13 bases between the two ends. Germline CDR1 MNHNS, CDR2 SASEGT. The CDR3 here is CASSEAGTWGNSPLHF. The CDR3 nucleotides read TGTGCCAGCAGTGAAGCGGGGACCTGGGGAAATTCACCCCTCCACTTT.